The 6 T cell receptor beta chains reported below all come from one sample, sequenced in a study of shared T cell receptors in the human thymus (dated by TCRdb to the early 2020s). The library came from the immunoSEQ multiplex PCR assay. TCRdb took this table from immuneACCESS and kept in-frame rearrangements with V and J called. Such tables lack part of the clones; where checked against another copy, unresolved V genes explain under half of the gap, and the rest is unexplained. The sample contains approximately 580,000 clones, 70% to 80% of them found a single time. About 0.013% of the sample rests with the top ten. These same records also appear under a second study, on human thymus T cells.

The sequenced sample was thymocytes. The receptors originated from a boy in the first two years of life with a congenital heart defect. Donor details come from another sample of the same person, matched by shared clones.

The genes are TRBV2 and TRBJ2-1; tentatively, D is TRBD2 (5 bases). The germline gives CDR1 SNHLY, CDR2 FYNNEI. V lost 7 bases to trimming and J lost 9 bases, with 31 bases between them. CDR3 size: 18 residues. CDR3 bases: TGTGCCAGCACCCTAAATTTGAGACGGTCCCACGGGAAATTTGAGCAGTTCTTC. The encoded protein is CASTLNLRRSHGKFEQFF. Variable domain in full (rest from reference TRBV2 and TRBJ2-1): EPEVTQTPSHQVTQMGQEVILRCVPISNHLYFYWYRQILGQKVEFLVSFYNNEISEKSEIFDDQFSVERPDGSNFTLKIRSTKLEDSAMYFCASTLNLRRSHGKFEQFFGPGTRLTVL.

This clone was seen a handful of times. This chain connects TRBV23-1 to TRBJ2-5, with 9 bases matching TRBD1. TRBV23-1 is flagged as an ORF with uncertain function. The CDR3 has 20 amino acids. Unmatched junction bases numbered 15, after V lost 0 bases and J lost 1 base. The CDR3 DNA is TGCGCCAGCAGTCAATCCAGAGGGACAGGGAGGCAGGGCTCCCAAGAGACCCAGTACTTC. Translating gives CASSQSRGTGRQGSQETQYF.

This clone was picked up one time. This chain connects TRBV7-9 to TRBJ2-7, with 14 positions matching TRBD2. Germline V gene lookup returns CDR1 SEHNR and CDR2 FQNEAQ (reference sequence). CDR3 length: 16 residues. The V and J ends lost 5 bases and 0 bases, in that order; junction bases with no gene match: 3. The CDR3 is CASSTGLAGDSYEQYF. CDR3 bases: TGTGCCAGCAGCACGGGACTAGCGGGAGACTCCTACGAGCAGTACTTC.

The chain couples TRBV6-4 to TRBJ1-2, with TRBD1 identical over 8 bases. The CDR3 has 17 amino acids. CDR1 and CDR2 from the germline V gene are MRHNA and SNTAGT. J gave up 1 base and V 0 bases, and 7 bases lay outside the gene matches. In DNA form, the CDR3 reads TGTGCCAGCAGTGACTCATGGGACAGGAAACTTAACTATGGCTACACCTTC. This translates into CASSDSWDRKLNYGYTF.

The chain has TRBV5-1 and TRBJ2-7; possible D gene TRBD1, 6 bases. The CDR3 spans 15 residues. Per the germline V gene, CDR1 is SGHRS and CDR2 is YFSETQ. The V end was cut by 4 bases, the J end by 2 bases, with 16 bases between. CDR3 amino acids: CASSHLQGTAYEQYF. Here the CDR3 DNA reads TGCGCCAGCAGCCACTTACAGGGAACCGCCTACGAGCAGTACTTC. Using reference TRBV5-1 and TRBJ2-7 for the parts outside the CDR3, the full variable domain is KAGVTQTPRYLIKTRGQQVTLSCSPISGHRSVSWYQQTPGQGLQFLFEYFSETQRNKGNFPGRFSGRQFSNSRSEMNVSTLELGDSALYLCASSHLQGTAYEQYFGPGTRLTVT.

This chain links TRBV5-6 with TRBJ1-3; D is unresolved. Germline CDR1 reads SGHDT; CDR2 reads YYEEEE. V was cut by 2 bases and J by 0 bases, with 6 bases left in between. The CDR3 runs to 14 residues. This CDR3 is CASSLLSSGNTIYF. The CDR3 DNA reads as TGTGCCAGCAGCTTATTGAGCTCTGGAAACACCATATATTTT. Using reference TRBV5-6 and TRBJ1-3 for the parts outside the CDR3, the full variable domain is DAGVTQSPTHLIKTRGQQVTLRCSPKSGHDTVSWYQQALGQGPQFIFQYYEEEERQRGNFPDRFSGHQFPNYSSELNVNALLLGDSALYLCASSLLSSGNTIYFGEGSWLTVV.